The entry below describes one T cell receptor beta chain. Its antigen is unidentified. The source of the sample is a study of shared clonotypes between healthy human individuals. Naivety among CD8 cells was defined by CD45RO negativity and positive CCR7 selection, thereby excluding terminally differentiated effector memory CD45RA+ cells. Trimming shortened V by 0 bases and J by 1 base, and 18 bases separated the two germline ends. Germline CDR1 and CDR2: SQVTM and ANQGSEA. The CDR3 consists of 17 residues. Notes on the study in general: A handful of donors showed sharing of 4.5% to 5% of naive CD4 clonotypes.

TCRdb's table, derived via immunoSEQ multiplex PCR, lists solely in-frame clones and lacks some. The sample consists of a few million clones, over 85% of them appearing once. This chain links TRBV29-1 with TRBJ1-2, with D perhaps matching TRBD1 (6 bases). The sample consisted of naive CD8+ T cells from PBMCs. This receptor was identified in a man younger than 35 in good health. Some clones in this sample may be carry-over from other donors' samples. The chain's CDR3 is CSVEDREEQGFNYGYTF. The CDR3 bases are TGCAGCGTTGAAGATAGGGAGGAACAGGGTTTTAACTATGGCTACACCTTC. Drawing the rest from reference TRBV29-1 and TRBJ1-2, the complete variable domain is SAVISQKPSRDICQRGTSLTIQCQVDSQVTMMFWYRQQPGQSLTLIATANQGSEATYESGFVIDKFPISRPNLTFSTLTVSNMSPEDSSIYLCSVEDREEQGFNYGYTFGSGTRLTVV.